This T cell receptor beta chain was profiled in a study of T-cell reconstitution after alpha-beta-depleted transplantation in children. Preparation of the TCRbeta library was carried out with unique molecular identifiers. TCRdb re-called the PCR reads through MiXCR, storing one row per CDR3 protein. The sample has roughly 300,000 distinct CDR3 sequences, about a tenth seen once. Germline-derived CDR1 and CDR2 are DFQATT and SNEGSKA (reference sequence). Trimming removed 2 bases at V and 7 bases at J, with 20 bases between. The CDR3 extends over 16 amino acids. The input for sequencing was PBMCs from the stem cell graft donor, taken from the stem cell graft. The chain uses TRBV20-1 and TRBJ2-2, with D tentatively TRBD1 or TRBD2 (5 bases each). This sequence was found in a human donor who donated a stem cell graft to a child with acute lymphoblastic leukemia. CDR3 bases: TGCAGTGCTAGATCCACAGGACGGGGTATTGGCGGGGAGCTGTTTTTT. As protein: CSARSTGRGIGGELFF.